This T cell receptor (beta chain) was identified in a study of blood T cell repertoires in COVID-19. Germline assignment: CDR1 MNHEY and CDR2 SMNVEV (reference sequence). The CDR3 covers 17 residues. The ends were cut back, 0 bases at V and 0 bases at J, with 14 bases in the middle. During active infection, Seattle patients enrolled and were then monitored through disease. Data came from immunoSEQ multiplex PCR; TCRdb stores just in-frame clones and leaves some out. The table records around 340,000 clones, approximately 89% of them present only once. The chain carries TRBV27 and TRBJ2-5; a weak D match, TRBD1 (6 bases). The sequence came from a woman aged 60 to 75 with COVID-19, enrolled during active disease. The sequenced sample was peripheral blood. CDR3 DNA sequence: TGTGCCAGCAGTTTATCTCACCCGGGACACCACCAAGAGACCCAGTACTTC. Residues: CASSLSHPGHHQETQYF.